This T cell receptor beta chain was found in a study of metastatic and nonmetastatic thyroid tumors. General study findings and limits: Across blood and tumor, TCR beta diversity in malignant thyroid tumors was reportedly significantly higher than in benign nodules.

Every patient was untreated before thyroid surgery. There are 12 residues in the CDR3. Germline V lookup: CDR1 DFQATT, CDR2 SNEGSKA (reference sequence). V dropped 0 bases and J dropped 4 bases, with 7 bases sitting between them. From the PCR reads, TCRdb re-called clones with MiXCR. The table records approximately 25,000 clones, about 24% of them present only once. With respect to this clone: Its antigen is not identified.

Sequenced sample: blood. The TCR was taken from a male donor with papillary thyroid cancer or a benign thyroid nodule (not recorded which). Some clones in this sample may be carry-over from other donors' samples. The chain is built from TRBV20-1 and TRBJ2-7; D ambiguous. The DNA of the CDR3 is TGCAGTGCTAGAGATTTTCTTTACGAGCAGTACTTC. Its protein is CSARDFLYEQYF.